This T cell receptor beta chain originates from a study of CD8 T cells in ankylosing spondylitis. Trimming pared 4 bases from V and 4 bases from J, leaving 13 bases between. CDR3 size: 14 residues. Germline V gene lookup returns CDR1 MNHEY and CDR2 SMNVEV (reference sequence). General study points: Certain motif variants had earlier been reported in reactive arthritis synovial fluid and blood. From matched ankylosing spondylitis synovial fluid, disease-linked clones were reportedly recovered at significantly enriched levels. A TCR beta motif of roughly eight highly homologous variants seemed to mark ankylosing spondylitis blood.

Each TCR beta library was made by quantitative 5'-RACE that incorporated molecular barcodes. TCRdb processed the 5' RACE reads anew with MiXCR; each CDR3 protein has one entry. The data contain some 200,000 distinct CDR3 sequences, about 18% of them seen just once; the ten biggest clones take up 4.3%. In regard to this clonotype: Its antigen is not known.

The sample comprised blood, either unsorted or a sorted T cell fraction (not recorded which). The rearrangement links TRBV27 to TRBJ1-1; D is undetermined. This TCR was sampled from a male donor aged 10-29 years with ankylosing spondylitis or in good health (not recorded which). CDR3 bases: TGTGCCAGCAGTTACACCTCGGGGTCCACTGAAGCTTTCTTT. This translates into CASSYTSGSTEAFF.